A few counts support the clone carrying this T cell receptor (beta chain). Generated by immunoSEQ multiplex PCR, the TCRdb table keeps only in-frame clones and is missing some. The table has around 450,000 clones, roughly 77% seen once; the top ten hold under 15%. This CDR3 spans 16 amino acids. Per the germline V gene, CDR1 is MDHEN and CDR2 is SYDVKM. Trimming at V came to 11 bases and at J to 8 bases, leaving 19 bases not matched to a gene. This entry belongs to a study of shared clonotypes between healthy human individuals. Sequencing was done on a sample of PBMCs. The chain combines TRBV28 with TRBJ2-1, with 9 bases matching TRBD2. The TCR sequence derives from a woman aged 35 to 49 in good health. Some clones in this sample may be carry-over from other donors' samples. CDR3 nucleotide sequence: TGTGCCGGAGGCACTCGCGGGAGGGCTAGGATAGATGAGCAGTTCTTC. Encoded protein: CAGGTRGRARIDEQFF.